The sequence of this TCR beta chain was determined in a study of T-cell reconstitution after alpha-beta-depleted transplantation in children. Trimming stripped 0 bases from V and 10 bases from J, with 16 bases between. From germline, CDR1 is LNHNV and CDR2 YYDKDF (reference sequence). The length of the CDR3 is 15 residues. Unique molecular identifiers were incorporated into the prepared TCRbeta library. TCRdb independently ran MiXCR on the PCR reads; one entry per CDR3 protein. The repertoire has 70,000 to 100,000 distinct CDR3 sequences, 12% of them found once; the top ten carry approximately 13%. This clonotype was counted ten times or more.

The specimen was PBMCs from the stem cell graft donor, collected from the stem cell graft. This TCR was recovered from a human donor who donated a stem cell graft to a child with inherited bone marrow failure. The chain joins TRBV15 to TRBJ2-1; D is ambiguous. The CDR3 DNA reads TGTGCCACCAGCAGAGACTCGGTGAATGGGTACGAGCAGTTCTTC. Its translation is CATSRDSVNGYEQFF.